A selection of T cell receptor beta chains follows, all from one sample in a study of cytomegalovirus exposure and HLA in healthy donors. TCRdb keeps only in-frame clones here, not all; method: immunoSEQ multiplex PCR. The table lists some 98,000 clones, 9.4% of them singletons. The sample consisted of PBMCs. The receptors were sampled from a man in his forties or fifties in good health and CMV-seropositive. CDR3s include the opening cysteine and the closing phenylalanine or tryptophan. Fields, in order: D gene, CDR3 length, clone size, J gene, V gene, CDR3 DNA, CDR3 protein. The D gene is left open where the match is weak. Where a row states a size, it is once, few, many or the class of an expanded clone; other rows omit it.

D gene: TRBD1
CDR3 length: 14
clone size: -
J gene: TRBJ2-7
V gene: TRBV6-6
CDR3 DNA: TGTGCCAGCAGTTACGGACAGGGGGCACGGGAGCAGTACTTC
CDR3 protein: CASSYGQGAREQYF

D gene: -
CDR3 length: 13
clone size: -
J gene: TRBJ1-5
V gene: TRBV7-9
CDR3 DNA: TGTGCCAGCAGCTCAACAGGGTTTCAGCCCCAGCATTTT
CDR3 protein: CASSSTGFQPQHF

D gene: TRBD1
CDR3 length: 15
clone size: few
J gene: TRBJ1-1
V gene: TRBV19
CDR3 DNA: TGTGCCAGTAGAGAACACAGGGGTTTGAACACTGAAGCTTTCTTT
CDR3 protein: CASREHRGLNTEAFF

D gene: TRBD2
CDR3 length: 17
clone size: few
J gene: TRBJ2-1
V gene: TRBV4-2
CDR3 DNA: TGTGCCAGCAGCCGCGCTCGGGGAGGGACCTCCTACAATGAGCAGTTCTTC
CDR3 protein: CASSRARGGTSYNEQFF

D gene: TRBD2
CDR3 length: 16
clone size: -
J gene: TRBJ2-1
V gene: TRBV28
CDR3 DNA: TGTGCCAGCAGTTTATCTCTAGCGGGAGGGCTCGATGAGCAGTTCTTC
CDR3 protein: CASSLSLAGGLDEQFF

D gene: -
CDR3 length: 14
clone size: -
J gene: TRBJ1-5
V gene: TRBV25-1
CDR3 DNA: TGTGCCAGCAGTGAATATAGACAACTGCAGCCCCAGCATTTT
CDR3 protein: CASSEYRQLQPQHF

D gene: TRBD1
CDR3 length: 14
clone size: few
J gene: TRBJ1-1
V gene: TRBV10-2
CDR3 DNA: TGCGCCAGCAGTGAGTCCTCACAGGGGGCAGGAGCTTTCTTT
CDR3 protein: CASSESSQGAGAFF

D gene: -
CDR3 length: 14
clone size: few
J gene: TRBJ2-7
V gene: TRBV5-4
CDR3 DNA: TGTGCCAGCAGCTTGCAGACAGGATCGGACGAGCAGTACTTC
CDR3 protein: CASSLQTGSDEQYF

D gene: TRBD1
CDR3 length: 14
clone size: -
J gene: TRBJ2-7
V gene: TRBV11-2
CDR3 DNA: TGTGCCAGCAGCTTAACACAGGGGACCCGCGAGCAGTACTTC
CDR3 protein: CASSLTQGTREQYF

D gene: TRBD1
CDR3 length: 17
clone size: -
J gene: TRBJ1-3
V gene: TRBV9
CDR3 DNA: TGTGCCAGCAGCTCACCCGGGACAGGGGGAACAGGAAACACCATATATTTT
CDR3 protein: CASSSPGTGGTGNTIYF

D gene: TRBD1
CDR3 length: 15
clone size: -
J gene: TRBJ1-1
V gene: TRBV5-1
CDR3 DNA: TGCGCCAGCAGCTTGGCCGGGACAGAGAACACTGAAGCTTTCTTT
CDR3 protein: CASSLAGTENTEAFF

D gene: TRBD1
CDR3 length: 13
clone size: -
J gene: TRBJ1-5
V gene: TRBV19
CDR3 DNA: TGTGCCAGTAGTATCGACAGGGATCAGCCCCAGCATTTT
CDR3 protein: CASSIDRDQPQHF

D gene: TRBD2
CDR3 length: 17
clone size: few
J gene: TRBJ2-5
V gene: TRBV7-9
CDR3 DNA: TGTGCCAGCAGCCCGCGCGGGGGACTAGCGGGATTAGAGACCCAGTACTTC
CDR3 protein: CASSPRGGLAGLETQYF

D gene: -
CDR3 length: 16
clone size: -
J gene: TRBJ1-5
V gene: TRBV28
CDR3 DNA: TGTGCCAGCACCTACACTATACAGGTTTCCAATCAGCCCCAGCATTTT
CDR3 protein: CASTYTIQVSNQPQHF

D gene: -
CDR3 length: 15
clone size: -
J gene: TRBJ2-3
V gene: TRBV6-1
CDR3 DNA: TGTGCCAGCAGTGAGGCGGCGGGAAACACAGATACGCAGTATTTT
CDR3 protein: CASSEAAGNTDTQYF

D gene: -
CDR3 length: 16
clone size: -
J gene: TRBJ1-5
V gene: TRBV28
CDR3 DNA: TGTGCCAGCAGCCTTCGGCGGGTAATTACCAATCAGCCCCAGCATTTT
CDR3 protein: CASSLRRVITNQPQHF